This T cell receptor beta chain derives from a study of OX40 agonist ivuxolimab in advanced cancers. Study results and caveats: Relatively little clonal expansion, among the lowest observed, appeared in partial responders at 0.1-3.0 mg/kg. The study found that CD8+ T cells averaged more expanded clones than CD4+.

Assay: immunoSEQ multiplex PCR; the TCRdb copy retains only in-frame clones and omits some. The sample includes about 48,000 clones, about four fifths seen only once; the top ten take about 1.9%. As for this clone: The antigen remains undetermined.

The sequence was collected from an adult with an advanced solid tumor such as melanoma, head and neck, liver or kidney cancer. This specimen consisted of CD4+ or CD8+ T cells sorted from blood, obtained in a trial of the OX40 agonist ivuxolimab.

The CDR3 loop reads CASTRQGGLNEQFF. For the CDR3, the DNA is TGTGCCAGTACCCGACAGGGGGGCCTCAATGAGCAGTTCTTC. The chain couples TRBV19 to TRBJ2-1, with TRBD1 matching 9 bases. Trimming at V came to 7 bases and at J to 6 bases, leaving 7 bases not matched to a gene. Germline V gene lookup returns CDR1 LNHDA and CDR2 SQIVND (reference sequence). The CDR3 has 14 residues.